Each of the 23 T cell receptor beta chains below was sequenced from the same sample in a study of memory CD4+ T cells and cytomegalovirus serostatus. The sort gate was single viable CD3+CD4+CD8-CD45RO+ cells for memory CD4+ T cells. Profiling relied on immunoSEQ multiplex PCR, and the TCRdb table lists in-frame clones only, not all of them. The data show 50,000 to 75,000 clones, 82% seen once. The specimen was memory CD4+ T cells from blood. The receptor set was obtained from an adult in good health and CMV-seronegative.

The V and J genes are TRBV18 and TRBJ1-1; 7 positions agree with TRBD1. With V trimmed by 4 bases and J by 1 base, 3 bases remained unmatched. The CDR3 runs 14 residues. Germline CDR1 reads KGHSH; CDR2 reads LQKENI. This chain's CDR3 is CASSQGAGNTEAFF. The CDR3 DNA is TGTGCCAGCTCACAGGGGGCCGGGAACACTGAAGCTTTCTTT.

The chain couples TRBV6-5 to TRBJ1-2, with D perhaps TRBD1 (6 bases). Germline CDR1 MNHEY, CDR2 SVGAGI. The CDR3 extends over 12 amino acids. V was cut by 6 bases and J by 5 bases, with 10 bases left in between. CDR3 bases: TGTGCCAGCAGAACTGGACAGTATGGCTACACCTTC. Its protein is CASRTGQYGYTF.

This clone has only a few counts. V and J are TRBV5-6 and TRBJ1-2; D is undetermined. From germline, CDR1 is SGHDT and CDR2 YYEEEE. Trimming left V 4 bases short and J 8 bases short, with 9 bases between. CDR3 length: 11 amino acids. The CDR3 sequence: CASSGVFGYTF. CDR3 bases: TGTGCCAGCAGCGGTGTGTTCGGCTACACCTTC.

The V and J genes are TRBV18 and TRBJ1-2; D is unclear. CDR3 length: 13 amino acids. Germline V gene lookup returns CDR1 KGHSH and CDR2 LQKENI. Trimming left V 0 bases short and J 7 bases short, with 9 bases between. As DNA, the CDR3 is TGTGCCAGCTCACCACCAGGGCTCGGTGGCTACACCTTC. It specifies CASSPPGLGGYTF. The whole variable domain, remainder taken from reference TRBV18 and TRBJ1-2, is NAGVMQNPRHLVRRRGQEARLRCSPMKGHSHVYWYRQLPEEGLKFMVYLQKENIIDESGMPKERFSAEFPKEGPSILRIQQVVRGDSAAYFCASSPPGLGGYTFGSGTRLTVV.

This chain links TRBV18 with TRBJ2-1; 9 bases align to TRBD1. This CDR3 spans 16 amino acids. The ends lost 4 bases at V and 3 bases at J; junction bases unmatched: 7. Germline V lookup: CDR1 KGHSH, CDR2 LQKENI. The CDR3 reads CASSQQGAHGYNEQFF. CDR3 DNA sequence: TGTGCCAGCTCACAACAGGGGGCGCATGGCTACAATGAGCAGTTCTTC.

The chain couples TRBV11-2 to TRBJ2-3; D uncertain. V was trimmed by 2 bases and J by 1 base, leaving 4 bases between them. The CDR3 is 13 amino acids. The germline CDR1 and CDR2 sequences are SGHAT and FQNNGV. The chain's CDR3 is CASSLSRTDTQYF. For the CDR3, the DNA is TGTGCCAGCAGCTTATCCCGCACAGATACGCAGTATTTT.

The chain combines TRBV5-4 with TRBJ2-1; weak D call: TRBD2 (5 bases). Germline values: CDR1 SGHNT, CDR2 YYREEE (reference sequence). Trimming left V 4 bases short and J 0 bases short, with 14 bases between. The CDR3 consists of 16 residues. CDR3 sequence: CASSPRTGSSYNEQFF. The DNA of the CDR3 is TGTGCCAGCAGCCCCCGGACTGGTAGCTCCTACAATGAGCAGTTCTTC.

The rearrangement joins TRBV6-6 to TRBJ1-5, with 9 nucleotides matching TRBD1. Germline assignment: CDR1 MNHNY and CDR2 SVGAGI (reference sequence). The CDR3 is made up of 15 amino acids. V lost 5 bases and J lost 3; bases outside the gene matches: 5. CDR3 protein: CASSPWDRDNQPQHF. DNA of the CDR3: TGTGCCAGCAGTCCCTGGGACAGGGACAATCAGCCCCAGCATTTT.

The chain is built from TRBV5-6 and TRBJ2-2; the match to TRBD1 covers 9 bases. Germline V gene data show CDR1 as SGHDT and CDR2 as YYEEEE. Trimming removed 7 bases from V and 2 bases from J; junction bases left unmatched: 3. CDR3 length: 14 residues. As DNA, the CDR3 is TGTGCCAGCCGGACAGGGGAAAACACCGGGGAGCTGTTTTTT. Protein: CASRTGENTGELFF.

This rearrangement joins TRBV28 to TRBJ1-2; 8 bases align to TRBD1. The germline V gene encodes CDR1 MDHEN and CDR2 SYDVKM. V shed 5 bases, J shed 8 bases, and the junction held 10 bases outside the gene matches. This CDR3 comprises 14 residues. The CDR3 is CASSIRSGQAGYTF. The CDR3 DNA follows: TGTGCCAGCAGTATACGATCGGGACAGGCGGGCTACACCTTC.

The chain employs TRBV11-2 and TRBJ2-5; D gene ambiguous. The CDR3 length is 13 residues. Trimming took off 0 bases at V and 0 bases at J, with 2 bases between the two ends. Germline CDR1 reads SGHAT; CDR2 reads FQNNGV. CDR3 nucleotides: TGTGCCAGCAGCTTAGATTACCAAGAGACCCAGTACTTC. Its protein product is CASSLDYQETQYF.

The J gene is TRBJ2-7, the V gene TRBV6-5; possibly TRBD1 or TRBD2 for D (5 bases each). Trimming removed 2 bases from V and 0 bases from J, with 11 bases in between. The CDR3 runs to 15 residues. Germline CDR1 MNHEY, CDR2 SVGAGI. This CDR3 reads CASSYGGPSSYEQYF. The CDR3 region has the DNA TGTGCCAGCAGTTACGGGGGTCCTAGCTCCTACGAGCAGTACTTC.

The V call is TRBV9, the J call TRBJ2-1; TRBD2 matches at 9 bases. Germline V lookup: CDR1 SGDLS, CDR2 YYNGEE. Losses at the gene ends were 2 bases for V and 3 bases for J; bases not matched to a gene: 12. CDR3 length: 18 amino acids. The CDR3 nucleotides read TGTGCCAGCAGCGTGGGAACTATAGCGGGGGCCCACTACAATGAGCAGTTCTTC. Amino acid sequence: CASSVGTIAGAHYNEQFF.

J is TRBJ1-1 and V is TRBV6-1; no clear D gene. The length of the CDR3 is 12 residues. V dropped 2 bases and J dropped 1 base, with 2 bases sitting between them. From germline, CDR1 is MNHNS and CDR2 SASEGT. The DNA of the CDR3 is TGTGCCAGCAGTGAACAGAACACTGAAGCTTTCTTT. Encoded protein: CASSEQNTEAFF.

DNA for the CDR3: TGCGCCAGCAGCGGACTAGTCCAAGAGACCCAGTACTTC. It yields the protein CASSGLVQETQYF. The chain uses TRBV5-1 and TRBJ2-5; TRBD2 matches 7 bases. V was pared by 4 bases and J by 1 base, with 1 base of the junction left unmatched. There are 13 residues in the CDR3. The germline V gene encodes CDR1 SGHRS and CDR2 YFSETQ.

This clone was observed a few times. The chain couples TRBV6-1 to TRBJ1-6; unclear D gene. Trimming pared 2 bases from V and 7 bases from J, leaving 0 bases between. CDR3 length: 11 residues. Germline V gene sequence: CDR1 MNHNS, CDR2 SASEGT. The CDR3 DNA reads TGTGCCAGCAGTGAAAATTCACCCCTCCACTTT. It translates to CASSENSPLHF.

Turning to this clone: Mismatch with germline at one junction end may stem from a read error. The V gene is TRBV5-3, the J gene TRBJ1-1; D remains unclear. TRBV5-3 is flagged as an ORF with uncertain function. The CDR3 contains 14 residues. The CDR3 protein is CASSLVGEAAEAFF. In DNA form, the CDR3 reads TGTGCCAGCAGCTTGGTCGGGGAAGCTGCTGAAGCTTTCTTT.

CDR3 nucleotide sequence: TGTGCCTGTGCTGGAGGCGCCAATCAGCCCCAGCATTTT. It yields the protein CACAGGANQPQHF. The chain uses TRBV30 and TRBJ1-5; unclear D gene. The length of the CDR3 is 13 residues. From germline, CDR1 is GTSNPN and CDR2 SVGIG (reference sequence). The V gene lost 6 bases and the J gene lost 3 bases, with 12 bases spanning the gap.

This clone was detected a few times. The V gene is TRBV20-1, the J gene TRBJ1-4, with D hard to call. CDR3 size: 11 residues. V dropped 5 bases and J dropped 7 bases, with 8 bases sitting between them. Per germline, CDR1 DFQATT and CDR2 SNEGSKA (reference sequence). The CDR3 nucleotides read TGCAGTGCTCCTCTTGTTGAAAAACTGTTTTTT. Protein: CSAPLVEKLFF.

The V call is TRBV6-5, the J call TRBJ2-7; 9 nucleotides line up with TRBD2. Germline V gives CDR1 MNHEY, CDR2 SVGAGI. V shed 0 bases, J shed 0 bases, and the junction held 3 bases outside the gene matches. This CDR3 comprises 16 residues. Written as DNA, the CDR3 is TGTGCCAGCAGTTACTCGGTGACTAGCGGCTCCTACGAGCAGTACTTC. Amino acid sequence: CASSYSVTSGSYEQYF.

This clone was detected only once. This chain joins TRBV5-1 and TRBJ1-3; TRBD1 matches 7 bases. This CDR3 is 15 amino acids long. Germline trimming cut 3 bases from V and 3 bases from J; bases unmatched to any gene: 6. Germline CDR1 SGHRS, CDR2 YFSETQ. The CDR3 DNA follows: TGCGCCAGCAGCTCCTCGGGACAGAGTGGAAACACCATATATTTT. Protein sequence: CASSSSGQSGNTIYF.

V and J are TRBV5-6 and TRBJ2-7, with 8 bases aligning to TRBD2. Per germline, CDR1 SGHDT and CDR2 YYEEEE. The V gene end was trimmed by 0 bases and the J gene end by 1 base; junction bases not matched to a gene: 6. The CDR3 loop spans 16 amino acids. CDR3 nucleotide sequence: TGTGCCAGCAGCTTGGACGGGGGGGGCGCTTCCTACGAGCAGTACTTC. This sequence encodes CASSLDGGGASYEQYF.

This clone has just a few counts. The rearrangement joins TRBV2 to TRBJ1-5; the D gene is possibly TRBD1 (6 bases). The CDR3 loop spans 15 amino acids. V was trimmed by 6 bases and J by 6 bases, leaving 18 bases between them. CDR1 and CDR2 (germline): SNHLY, FYNNEI. The CDR3 DNA reads as TGTGCCAGCAGGGACACCGGGACAAGCGGTCAGCCCCAGCATTTT. Encoded protein: CASRDTGTSGQPQHF. The full variable domain, rest sourced from reference TRBV2 and TRBJ1-5, is EPEVTQTPSHQVTQMGQEVILRCVPISNHLYFYWYRQILGQKVEFLVSFYNNEISEKSEIFDDQFSVERPDGSNFTLKIRSTKLEDSAMYFCASRDTGTSGQPQHFGDGTRLSIL.